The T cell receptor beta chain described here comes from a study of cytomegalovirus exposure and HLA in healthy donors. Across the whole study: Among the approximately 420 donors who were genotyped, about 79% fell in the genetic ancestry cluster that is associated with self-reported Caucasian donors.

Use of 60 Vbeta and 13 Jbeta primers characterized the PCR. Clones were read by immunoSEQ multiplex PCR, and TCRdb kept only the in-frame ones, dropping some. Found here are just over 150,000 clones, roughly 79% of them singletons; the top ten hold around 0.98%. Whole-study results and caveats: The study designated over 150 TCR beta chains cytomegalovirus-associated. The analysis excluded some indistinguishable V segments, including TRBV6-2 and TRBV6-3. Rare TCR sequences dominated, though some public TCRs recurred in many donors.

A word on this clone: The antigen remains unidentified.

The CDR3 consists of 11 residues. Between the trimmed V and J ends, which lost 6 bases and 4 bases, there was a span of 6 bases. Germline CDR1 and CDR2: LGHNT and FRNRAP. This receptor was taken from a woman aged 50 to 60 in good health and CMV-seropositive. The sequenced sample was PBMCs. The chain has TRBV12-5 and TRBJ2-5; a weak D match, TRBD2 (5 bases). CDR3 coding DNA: TGTGCTAGTGGCGAGGGAGAGACCCAGTACTTC. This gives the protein CASGEGETQYF.